This T cell receptor beta chain appears in the sequencing data of a study of blood T cell repertoires in COVID-19. Turning to the study itself: Acute and convalescent COVID-19 specimens originated in the United States, Italy and Spain. PBMCs, B-cell-depleted T cells, or T cells provided the cDNA or gDNA that made up the material.

Trimming took off 3 bases at V and 6 bases at J, with 4 bases between the two ends. The CDR3 extends over 11 amino acids. In the original workflow: Amplification with reference gene primers provided the estimates of nucleated cell counts. Libraries were prepared by immunoSEQ multiplex PCR; TCRdb keeps only in-frame clonotypes and omits some of them. That table furnishes V, J and clone size, whereas the DNA furnished D and trimming. The profile shows around 100,000 clones, about nine tenths of them singletons. The chain uses TRBV12-3 or TRBV12-4 and TRBJ2-3; D ambiguous. The sample was peripheral blood. The sequence was collected from a man between 40 and 49 years old with acute or convalescent COVID-19. The DNA of the CDR3 is TGTGCCAGCAGTTTTATTGATACGCAGTATTTT. Translated, it gives CASSFIDTQYF.